Below are 26 T cell receptor beta chains sequenced from a single sample in a study of control samples from healthy donors and cancer patients. The table came from immunoSEQ multiplex PCR; TCRdb's copy has only in-frame clones and leaves some out. The sample has 350,000 to 450,000 clones, approximately 92% seen once. The sample was PBMCs. The source of these receptors is a man aged 40-50 years with head and neck cancer.

The chain links TRBV18 to TRBJ2-5, with D maybe TRBD1 (5 bases). Germline lookup yields CDR1 KGHSH and CDR2 LQKENI. The CDR3 length is 12 residues. The V end was cut by 2 bases, the J end by 5 bases, with 6 bases between. The chain's CDR3 is CASSPKGETQYF. The CDR3, as DNA: TGTGCCAGCTCACCAAAGGGGGAGACCCAGTACTTC.

This chain joins TRBV19 and TRBJ1-5, with 9 positions matching TRBD1. This CDR3 is built from 14 residues. Germline V gene sequence: CDR1 LNHDA, CDR2 SQIVND (reference sequence). Losses at the gene ends were 5 bases for V and 5 bases for J; bases not matched to a gene: 4. Here the CDR3 DNA reads TGTGCCAGTAGTGTGACAGGGGGAGATCAGCCCCAGCATTTT. This codes for CASSVTGGDQPQHF.

The chain links TRBV4-2 to TRBJ1-2, with TRBD1 identical over 7 bases. The CDR3 extends over 13 amino acids. Germline V gene data show CDR1 as LGHNA and CDR2 as YNFKEQ. Trimming took 0 bases from V and 8 from J; bases not matched to a gene: 3. The CDR3 here is CASSQDPGQGYTF. CDR3 DNA: TGTGCCAGCAGCCAAGATCCGGGACAGGGCTACACCTTC.

This chain uses TRBV28 with TRBJ2-2, with a tentative D call TRBD2 (8 bases). Germline V lookup: CDR1 MDHEN, CDR2 SYDVKM. Between the trimmed V and J ends, which lost 5 bases and 6 bases, there was a span of 13 bases. This CDR3 has 14 amino acids. The CDR3 region is CASSRSGTAGELFF. In nucleotides, the CDR3 is TGTGCCAGCAGTCGTAGCGGGACAGCCGGGGAGCTGTTTTTT.

This chain joins TRBV2 and TRBJ1-5; D not certain. This CDR3 has 14 residues. Trimming cost V 5 bases and J 2 bases, with 10 bases left between them. From germline, CDR1 is SNHLY and CDR2 FYNNEI. The DNA for the CDR3 is TGTGCCAGCAGTTATGACAAGCGCAATCAGCCCCAGCATTTT. Encoded protein: CASSYDKRNQPQHF.

In its sample, this clone was seen a few times. The V call is TRBV6-5, the J call TRBJ2-1; D unclear. Trimming left V 5 bases short and J 9 bases short, with 14 bases between. Looked up from germline, CDR1 is MNHEY and CDR2 is SVGAGI. The CDR3 extends over 13 amino acids. Here the CDR3 DNA reads TGTGCCAGCAGTAAGCAGGCTTTCGGTGAGCAGTTCTTC. It translates to CASSKQAFGEQFF.

This clone appeared a single time. The genes are TRBV5-1 and TRBJ2-3; 11 bases line up with TRBD2. Germline trimming cut 4 bases from V and 3 bases from J; bases unmatched to any gene: 7. This CDR3 is built from 16 residues. CDR1 is SGHRS, CDR2 YFSETQ, per germline. This CDR3 is CASSGRLAGKTDTQYF. The CDR3 region has the DNA TGCGCCAGCAGCGGGAGACTAGCGGGGAAAACAGATACGCAGTATTTT.

This clone was counted between two and nine times. The CDR3 DNA reads TGTGCTAGTACCGAGGGACGGACTGAAGCTTTCTTT. This codes for CASTEGRTEAFF. The rearrangement links TRBV12-5 to TRBJ1-1, with a possible D match to TRBD1 (5 bases). The length of the CDR3 is 12 residues. V was pared by 8 bases and J by 5 bases, with 12 bases between. CDR1 and CDR2 from the germline V gene are LGHNT and FRNRAP.

This clone was recorded once. The chain uses TRBV7-9 and TRBJ1-1; 8 bases line up with TRBD1. The CDR3 is made up of 14 amino acids. Germline V lookup: CDR1 SEHNR, CDR2 FQNEAQ (reference sequence). J was trimmed by 3 bases and V by 5 bases; bases with no gene match: 5. CDR3 residues: CASSTSQGDTEAFF. The CDR3 DNA is TGTGCCAGCAGCACCTCACAGGGGGACACTGAAGCTTTCTTT.

Only a few counts were recorded for this clone. The genes are TRBV30 and TRBJ1-6; weak D call: TRBD1 (5 bases). The germline V and J ends were trimmed by 3 bases and 8 bases, with 11 bases remaining between them. Germline values: CDR1 GTSNPN, CDR2 SVGIG (reference sequence). The CDR3 contains 13 residues. CDR3 loop: CAWSGTLDSPLHF. CDR3 in DNA: TGTGCCTGGAGCGGGACTTTGGATTCACCCCTCCACTTT.

The V and J genes are TRBV27 and TRBJ1-1, with D possibly being TRBD1 (6 bases). CDR1 is MNHEY, CDR2 SMNVEV, per germline (reference sequence). This CDR3 spans 16 amino acids. The V end was cut by 7 bases, the J end by 0 bases, with 18 bases between. CDR3 loop: CASNRGQGGMNTEAFF. The CDR3 nucleotides read TGTGCCAGCAACCGGGGGCAGGGAGGGATGAACACTGAAGCTTTCTTT.

This chain links TRBV19 with TRBJ1-2; D not resolved. Germline values: CDR1 LNHDA, CDR2 SQIVND (reference sequence). Trimming took 0 bases from V and 5 from J, leaving 4 bases between them. CDR3 length equals 12 residues. CDR3 sequence reads: CASSIDVYGYTF. The CDR3 DNA reads as TGTGCCAGTAGTATAGATGTATATGGCTACACCTTC. Filled out from reference TRBV19 and TRBJ1-2, the complete variable domain reads DGGITQSPKYLFRKEGQNVTLSCEQNLNHDAMYWYRQDPGQGLRLIYYSQIVNDFQKGDIAEGYSVSREKKESFPLTVTSAQKNPTAFYLCASSIDVYGYTFGSGTRLTVV.

This rearrangement joins TRBV5-1 to TRBJ1-2; no definite D call. In germline, CDR1 is SGHRS, CDR2 YFSETQ. Trimming cost V 3 bases and J 4 bases, with 7 bases left between them. This CDR3 has 12 amino acids. CDR3 loop: CASSSQTYGYTF. The DNA of the CDR3 is TGCGCCAGCAGCTCCCAGACCTATGGCTACACCTTC.

The chain carries TRBV9 and TRBJ2-5; no definite D call. CDR1 and CDR2 (germline): SGDLS, YYNGEE. CDR3 length: 17 residues. Trimming removed 3 bases from V and 1 base from J, with 19 bases in between. The CDR3 DNA reads TGTGCCAGCAGCGCCCCACGTTTCCAGGACCCCCAAGAGACCCAGTACTTC. Amino acid sequence: CASSAPRFQDPQETQYF.

The V and J genes are TRBV11-1 and TRBJ2-2; possible D gene TRBD1, 6 bases. Germline V lookup: CDR1 SGHAT, CDR2 FQDESV (reference sequence). CDR3 length: 15 residues. Trimming shortened V by 5 bases and J by 4 bases, and 14 bases separated the two germline ends. CDR3 DNA: TGTGCCAGCAGCCTCACAGGGTTTGGCACCGGGGAGCTGTTTTTT. It translates to CASSLTGFGTGELFF.

This clone was observed a single time. The V and J genes are TRBV19 and TRBJ2-2; D is unclear. Looked up from germline, CDR1 is LNHDA and CDR2 is SQIVND (reference sequence). V lost 7 bases and J 7 bases, leaving 13 bases between the germline ends. The CDR3 sequence is 13 residues long. Here the CDR3 DNA reads TGTGCCAGTATGACCATAAAGGGCGGGGAGCTGTTTTTT. It is translated as CASMTIKGGELFF.

The genes are TRBV6-2 or TRBV6-3 and TRBJ2-2; possibly TRBD1 for D (5 bases). The CDR3 has 14 amino acids. The V end was cut by 3 bases, the J end by 6 bases, with 11 bases between. Germline CDR1 is MNHEY and CDR2 is SVGEGT. The CDR3 DNA reads as TGTGCCAGCAGTTATTATCAGGGCCCCGGGGAGCTGTTTTTT. Translation: CASSYYQGPGELFF.

The rearrangement joins TRBV6-2 or TRBV6-3 to TRBJ2-7, with 9 positions matching TRBD2. Per the germline V gene, CDR1 is MNHEY and CDR2 is SVGEGT. V was pared by 5 bases and J by 5 bases, with 16 bases of the junction left unmatched. The CDR3 spans 17 residues. CDR3 in DNA: TGTGCCAGCAGTAAAACCGGGACTAGCTACTCCGCCAACGAGCAGTACTTC. This translates into CASSKTGTSYSANEQYF.

V is TRBV2 and J is TRBJ2-3; 11 bases fit TRBD1. This CDR3 region has 16 residues. V trimming: 6 bases; J trimming: 2 bases; junction bases outside the gene matches: 7. Germline V gene lookup returns CDR1 SNHLY and CDR2 FYNNEI. DNA of the CDR3: TGTGCCAGCAGCCGGGACAGGGGGTTCTCCACAGATACGCAGTATTTT. Translation: CASSRDRGFSTDTQYF.

The chain links TRBV5-1 to TRBJ2-2; D not certain. This CDR3 region has 12 residues. The germline V gene has CDR1 SGHRS and CDR2 YFSETQ. Trimming cost V 1 base and J 8 bases, with 6 bases left between them. CDR3 sequence reads: CASSLTLGELFF. For the CDR3, the DNA is TGCGCCAGCAGCTTGACGTTGGGGGAGCTGTTTTTT.

This rearrangement joins TRBV20-1 to TRBJ1-1, with a weak D call TRBD1 (5 bases). The CDR3 contains 9 residues. Germline-derived CDR1 and CDR2 are DFQATT and SNEGSKA (reference sequence). V was trimmed by 5 bases and J by 10 bases, leaving 8 bases between them. The CDR3 region has the DNA TGCAGTGCTGCCAGGGTAGCTTTCTTT. Protein: CSAARVAFF.

The chain recombines TRBV12-3 or TRBV12-4 with TRBJ1-5; no firm D call. Trimming took 5 bases from V and 8 from J, leaving 13 bases between them. The CDR3 contains 13 residues. The CDR3 loop reads CASSRRIYEPQHF. DNA for the CDR3: TGTGCCAGCAGTCGGCGGATTTATGAGCCCCAGCATTTT.

The chain joins TRBV9 to TRBJ2-7; D might be TRBD2 (5 bases). Germline V gene lookup returns CDR1 SGDLS and CDR2 YYNGEE. Trimming removed 3 bases at V and 1 base at J, with 11 bases between. The length of the CDR3 is 14 residues. Here the CDR3 reads CASSAPSGSYEQYF. The CDR3 bases are TGTGCCAGCAGCGCCCCGAGCGGATCCTACGAGCAGTACTTC.

The chain uses TRBV6-5 and TRBJ2-7, with D unresolved. The CDR3 contains 13 residues. V lost 4 bases and J lost 5, with 12 bases in between. From germline, CDR1 is MNHEY and CDR2 SVGAGI. This CDR3 is CASSSTEVDEQYF. CDR3 DNA sequence: TGTGCCAGCAGTTCCACCGAGGTCGACGAGCAGTACTTC.

This clone was recorded a few times. The rearrangement links TRBV6-5 to TRBJ1-2, with a weak D call TRBD1 (5 bases). The V gene lost 4 bases and the J gene lost 8 bases, with 20 bases spanning the gap. CDR1 MNHEY and CDR2 SVGAGI come from the germline V gene. This CDR3 has 15 residues. The CDR3 region has the DNA TGTGCCAGCAGTTCCGGAGGGGCCGCCGCCTGGGGCTACACCTTC. Protein sequence: CASSSGGAAAWGYTF.

V gene TRBV5-1 combines with J gene TRBJ1-4; no firm D call. This CDR3 region has 16 residues. Germline V gene sequence: CDR1 SGHRS, CDR2 YFSETQ. V was shortened by 4 bases and J by 0 bases, with 13 bases between the two germline ends. The CDR3, as DNA: TGCGCCAGCAGCCCTGGACGGATTGCAACTAATGAAAAACTGTTTTTT. This translates into CASSPGRIATNEKLFF. The full variable domain, its missing parts supplied by reference TRBV5-1 and TRBJ1-4, is KAGVTQTPRYLIKTRGQQVTLSCSPISGHRSVSWYQQTPGQGLQFLFEYFSETQRNKGNFPGRFSGRQFSNSRSEMNVSTLELGDSALYLCASSPGRIATNEKLFFGSGTQLSVL.